The 2 T cell receptor beta chains reported below all come from one sample, sequenced in a study of shared clonotypes between healthy human individuals. Generated by immunoSEQ multiplex PCR, the TCRdb table keeps only in-frame clones and is missing some. The sample lists 2 million to 3 million clones; 90% to 95% were seen once. Sequenced input: naive CD4+ T cells from PBMCs. The sample's subset: CD45RA+ positively selected. Every receptor here comes from a young man in good health. Some clones in this sample may be carry-over from other donors' samples.

The chain has TRBV27 and TRBJ1-2; 8 bases agree with TRBD1. The V segment lost 5 bases and the J segment 0 bases; nucleotides outside the gene matches: 5. Per the germline V gene, CDR1 is MNHEY and CDR2 is SMNVEV (reference sequence). The CDR3 has 15 residues. CDR3 nucleotides: TGTGCCAGCAGTCCTTGGGACAGGACTAACTATGGCTACACCTTC. The encoded protein is CASSPWDRTNYGYTF.

The chain couples TRBV10-1 to TRBJ2-1; weak D call: TRBD2 (6 bases). V was trimmed by 2 bases and J by 5 bases, leaving 10 bases between them. The CDR3 runs 14 residues. The germline CDR1 and CDR2 sequences are WNHNN and SYGVQD (reference sequence). CDR3 amino acids: CASSEAGTDNEQFF. The CDR3 nucleotides are TGCGCCAGCAGTGAGGCCGGGACTGACAATGAGCAGTTCTTC.